A selection of T cell receptor beta chains follows, all from one sample in a study of T cell responses to AZD1222 COVID-19 vaccine. Assay: immunoSEQ multiplex PCR; the TCRdb copy retains only in-frame clones and omits some. In the table there are about 110,000 clones, 85% to 95% of which are singletons. Here the sequenced sample was peripheral blood, taken on day 0 of AZD1222 vaccination. These receptors were collected from an adult in good health. The CDR3 runs from the conserved cysteine through the conserved F or W. D genes are given only for firm matches. Size tells how often a clone was seen (once, few, many) or the class of an expanded clone, and some rows leave it out.

>TRBV11-2|-|-|TRBJ2-3
CASSFGQTSTDTQYF
TGTGCCAGCAGCTTCGGGCAGACTAGCACAGATACGCAGTATTTT
>TRBV7-2|TRBD1|-|TRBJ1-2
CASRPGQQSGYTF
TGTGCCAGCAGGCCGGGACAGCAATCAGGCTACACCTTC
>TRBV11-3|TRBD1|-|TRBJ1-4
CASSPHGTGNEKLFF
TGTGCCAGCAGCCCCCACGGGACAGGGAATGAAAAACTGTTTTTT
>TRBV5-1|-|-|TRBJ1-1
CASSLVGSNTEAFF
TGCGCCAGCAGCTTGGTCGGCAGTAACACTGAAGCTTTCTTT
>TRBV5-1|TRBD1|-|TRBJ2-2
CASSADRGENTGELFF
TGCGCCAGCAGCGCGGACAGGGGCGAGAACACCGGGGAGCTGTTTTTT
>TRBV5-1|-|-|TRBJ2-5
CASSLEGNQETQYF
TGCGCCAGCAGCTTGGAGGGTAACCAAGAGACCCAGTACTTC
>TRBV5-5|TRBD1|-|TRBJ1-4
CASSSPGQRTNEKLFF
TGTGCCAGCAGCTCCCCGGGACAGAGAACTAATGAAAAACTGTTTTTT
>TRBV13|-|once|TRBJ1-2
CASSLGRNSFYGYTF
TGTGCCAGCAGCTTAGGGAGGAACTCATTCTATGGCTACACCTTC
>TRBV7-9|TRBD1|once|TRBJ2-5
CASSLDGWTGGGETQYF
TGTGCCAGCAGCTTAGACGGGTGGACAGGGGGCGGTGAGACCCAGTACTTC
>TRBV18|-|-|TRBJ1-1
CASSPPLSGRPVNTEAFF
TGTGCCAGCTCACCCCCCCTCTCGGGACGACCCGTGAACACTGAAGCTTTCTTT
>TRBV6-1|TRBD2|-|TRBJ2-1
CASSDGTSGGTEQFF
TGTGCCAGCAGTGATGGGACTAGCGGGGGGACGGAGCAGTTCTTC
>TRBV18|-|-|TRBJ2-2
CASSPGGDTGELFF
TGTGCCAGCTCACCGGGGGGCGACACCGGGGAGCTGTTTTTT
>TRBV6-5|-|-|TRBJ2-3
CASSYDVGDADTQYF
TGTGCCAGCAGTTACGACGTCGGGGACGCAGATACGCAGTATTTT
>TRBV24-1|-|-|TRBJ1-2
CATSPGYLYYGYTF
TGTGCCACCAGTCCCGGGTATTTATACTATGGCTACACCTTC
>TRBV18|-|-|TRBJ2-4
CASSPLTGFENIQYF
TGTGCCAGCTCACCACTAACAGGGTTCGAAAACATTCAGTACTTC
>TRBV29-1|TRBD1|-|TRBJ2-3
CSAPRGQGSDTQYF
TGCAGCGCCCCTAGGGGACAGGGGTCGGATACGCAGTATTTT
>TRBV14|-|-|TRBJ1-1
CASSKTGNTEAFF
TGTGCCAGCAGCAAAACGGGAAACACTGAAGCTTTCTTT
>TRBV19|-|-|TRBJ1-3
CASTRQGSGNTIYF
TGTGCCAGTACACGGCAGGGGAGTGGAAACACCATATATTTT
>TRBV15|-|-|TRBJ1-5
CATSSGQGGYSNQPQHF
TGTGCCACCAGCAGTGGGCAGGGAGGTTATAGCAATCAGCCCCAGCATTTT
>TRBV19|-|-|TRBJ1-1
CASSIAVNTEAFF
TGTGCCAGTAGTATAGCTGTCAACACTGAAGCTTTCTTT
>TRBV5-1|-|-|TRBJ2-7
CASSLEGYEQYF
TGCGCCAGCAGCCTGGAGGGGTACGAGCAGTACTTC
>TRBV4-1|-|-|TRBJ1-4
CASSQDQWGVGTNEKLFF
TGCGCCAGCAGCCAAGATCAGTGGGGGGTCGGGACTAATGAAAAACTGTTTTTT
>TRBV5-8|-|-|TRBJ2-7
CASSQDRTEQYF
TGTGCCAGCAGCCAAGACCGTACGGAGCAGTACTTC
>TRBV10-2|-|once|TRBJ1-3
CASSLYESSGNTIYF
TGCGCCAGCAGTCTATACGAGAGCTCTGGAAACACCATATATTTT
>TRBV5-4|-|-|TRBJ1-3
CASSSGTSPFSGNTIYF
TGTGCCAGCAGCTCCGGGACAAGTCCTTTCTCTGGAAACACCATATATTTT
>TRBV9|-|-|TRBJ1-2
CASTHEGKANGYTF
TGTGCCAGCACCCATGAGGGAAAAGCCAATGGCTACACCTTC
>TRBV25-1|-|-|TRBJ1-2
CASSEGGRGGYTF
TGTGCCAGCAGTGAGGGGGGGCGAGGCGGCTACACCTTC
>TRBV19|-|few|TRBJ2-3
CASSCGEGSADTQYF
TGTGCCAGTTCCTGCGGGGAAGGCTCCGCAGATACGCAGTATTTT
>TRBV19|TRBD1|-|TRBJ1-4
CASSQWSGQGRLGKLFF
TGTGCCAGTAGCCAATGGTCGGGACAGGGACGGTTAGGAAAACTGTTTTTT
>TRBV18|-|-|TRBJ1-4
CASSRGNGEKLFF
TGTGCCAGCTCACGGGGTAATGGAGAAAAACTGTTTTTT
>TRBV5-1|TRBD1|once|TRBJ1-6
CASSLSGGNSPLHF
TGCGCCAGCAGCTTGTCAGGGGGTAATTCACCCCTCCACTTT
>TRBV23-1|-|-|TRBJ1-2
CASRLGHRF
TGCGCCAGCAGATTGGGACACCGCTTC
>TRBV18|TRBD1|-|TRBJ1-4
CASSGQGSNEKLFF
TGTGCCAGCTCAGGACAGGGCTCTAATGAAAAACTGTTTTTT